The subject of this entry is one T cell receptor beta chain. From germline, CDR1 is SGHAT and CDR2 FQDESV (reference sequence). CDR3 length: 14 amino acids. V lost 4 bases and J lost 3, with 12 bases in between. The data are from a study of blood T cell repertoires in COVID-19. Study-wide context: Researchers got acute and convalescent COVID-19 samples from the United States, Italy and Spain.

Per the study methods: Reference gene primer amplification yielded estimated nucleated cell counts. Assay: immunoSEQ multiplex PCR; the TCRdb copy retains only in-frame clones and omits some. The V and J calls and clone size come from that table; D and trimming were worked out from the DNA. The data contain approximately 50,000 clones, around 85% of them singletons. What was sequenced was peripheral blood. This clonotype originated in a man between 65 and 85 years old with active COVID-19. This sequence joins TRBV11-1 and TRBJ2-5, with D maybe TRBD2 (6 bases). The CDR3 bases are TGTGCCAGCAGCTCCCCCGGGAGCAAAGAGACCCAGTACTTC. The encoded protein is CASSSPGSKETQYF.